The 4 T cell receptor beta chains below were found in one sample sequenced in a study of Ad26.COV2.S vaccination and SARS-CoV-2 variants (dated by TCRdb to about 2021). Libraries were prepared through the immunoSEQ multiplex PCR assay. The clones in this table, taken by TCRdb from immuneACCESS, are in-frame only. Not every clone is retained; where verified, under half of the shortfall comes from an unresolved V gene, and the cause of the rest is unknown. Across this sample there are roughly 500,000 clones, with around 85% seen only once. The biggest ten clones account for roughly 13% of the sample. The treatment or condition label of this sample denotes: about 20 received Ad26.COV2.S at low or high dose, single or two shots; five or six received placebo; per-sample allocation not given. For vaccine and placebo recipients, the sequenced repertoires came from samples collected on day 63 after the first injection.

The sequencing here drew on peripheral blood, taken in a trial of Ad26.COV2.S vaccine versus placebo. The source of these receptors is a person between 18 and 60 years old who received the Ad26.COV2.S COVID-19 vaccine or a placebo.

The chain uses TRBV7-3 and TRBJ2-2; TRBD1 aligns across 9 bases. Per the germline V gene, CDR1 is SGHTA and CDR2 is FQGTGA. This CDR3 has 15 amino acids. With V trimmed by 5 bases and J by 7 bases, 8 bases remained unmatched. In nucleotides, the CDR3 is TGTGCCAGCAGCCCCCGGACAGGGGTGTTCGGGGAGCTGTTTTTT. This gives the protein CASSPRTGVFGELFF.

The chain has TRBV27 and TRBJ2-7, with D hard to call. Germline-derived CDR1 and CDR2 are MNHEY and SMNVEV (reference sequence). The CDR3 has 14 amino acids. Trimming pared 6 bases from V and 3 bases from J, leaving 15 bases between. The chain's CDR3 is CASSLGPRSYEQYF. The DNA for the CDR3 is TGTGCCAGCAGCCTGGGTCCGAGGAGCTACGAGCAGTACTTC.

This clone was counted between two and nine times. The chain is built from TRBV6-5 and TRBJ1-2; D possibly corresponds to TRBD1 (6 bases). Trimming cost V 6 bases and J 4 bases, with 15 bases left between them. CDR1 and CDR2 from the germline V gene are MNHEY and SVGAGI. The CDR3 length is 14 residues. CDR3 amino acids: CASRVEGGGYGYTF. DNA of the CDR3: TGTGCCAGCAGAGTGGAGGGAGGGGGCTATGGCTACACCTTC.

This chain joins TRBV28 and TRBJ2-7; D not resolved. The V and J ends lost 1 base and 2 bases respectively, with 6 bases between them. Germline V gives CDR1 MDHEN, CDR2 SYDVKM. This CDR3 is built from 13 residues. CDR3: CASSLSHPYEQYF. The CDR3 DNA reads TGTGCCAGCAGTTTATCCCATCCCTACGAGCAGTACTTC.